This T cell receptor beta chain was sequenced during a study of shared clonotypes between healthy human individuals. Sequenced by immunoSEQ multiplex PCR; TCRdb stores in-frame clones only, minus some. This repertoire shows about 1.4 million clones, 95% to 97% found once; its top ten account for roughly 1.2%. Trimming removed 4 bases from V and 5 bases from J; junction bases left unmatched: 5. Per the germline V gene, CDR1 is MNHEY and CDR2 is SMNVEV (reference sequence). The CDR3 is 14 residues long. The rearrangement uses TRBV27 and TRBJ1-5; TRBD1 agrees at 7 bases. This sequence originates from a man under 40 in good health. Material for sequencing was naive CD4+ T cells sorted from blood. The subset is: CD45RA+ positively selected. The CDR3 nucleotides read TGTGCCAGCAGTTACAGGGGCGCGGATCAGCCCCAGCATTTT. It codes for CASSYRGADQPQHF.